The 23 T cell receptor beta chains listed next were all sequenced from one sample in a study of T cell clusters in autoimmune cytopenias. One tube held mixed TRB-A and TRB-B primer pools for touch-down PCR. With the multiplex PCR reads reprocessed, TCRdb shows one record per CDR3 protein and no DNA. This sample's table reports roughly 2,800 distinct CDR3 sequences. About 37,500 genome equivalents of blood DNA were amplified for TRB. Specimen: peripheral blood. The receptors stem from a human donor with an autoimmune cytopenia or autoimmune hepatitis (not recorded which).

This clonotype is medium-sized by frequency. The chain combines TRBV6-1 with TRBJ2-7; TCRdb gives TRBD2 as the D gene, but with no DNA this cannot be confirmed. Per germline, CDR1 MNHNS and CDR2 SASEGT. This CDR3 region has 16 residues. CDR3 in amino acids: CASSERAGGQTYEQYF.

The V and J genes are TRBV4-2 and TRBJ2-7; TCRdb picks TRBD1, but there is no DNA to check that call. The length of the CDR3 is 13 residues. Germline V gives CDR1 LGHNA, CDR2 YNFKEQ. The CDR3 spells CASSRDRGYEQYF.

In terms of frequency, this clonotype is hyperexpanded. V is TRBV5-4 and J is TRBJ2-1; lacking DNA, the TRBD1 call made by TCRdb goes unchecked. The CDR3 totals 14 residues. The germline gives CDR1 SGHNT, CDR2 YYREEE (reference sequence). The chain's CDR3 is CASRPLGGDNEQFF.

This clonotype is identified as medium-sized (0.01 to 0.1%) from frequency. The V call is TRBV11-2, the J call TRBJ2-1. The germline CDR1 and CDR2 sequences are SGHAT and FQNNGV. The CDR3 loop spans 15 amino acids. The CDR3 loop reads CASSLHMSSYNEQFF.

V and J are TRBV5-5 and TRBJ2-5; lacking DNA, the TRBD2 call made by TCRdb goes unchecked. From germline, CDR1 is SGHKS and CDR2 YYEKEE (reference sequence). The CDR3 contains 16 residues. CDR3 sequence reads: CASSPSSQVVQETQYF. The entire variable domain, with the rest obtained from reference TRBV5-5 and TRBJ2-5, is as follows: DAGVTQSPTHLIKTRGQQVTLRCSPISGHKSVSWYQQVLGQGPQFIFQYYEKEERGRGNFPDRFSARQFPNYSSELNVNALLLGDSALYLCASSPSSQVVQETQYFGPGTRLLVL.

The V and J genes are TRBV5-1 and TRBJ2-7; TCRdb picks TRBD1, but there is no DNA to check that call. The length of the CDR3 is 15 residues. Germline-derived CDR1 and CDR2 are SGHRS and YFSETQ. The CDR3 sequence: CASSPGTGGGHEQYF.

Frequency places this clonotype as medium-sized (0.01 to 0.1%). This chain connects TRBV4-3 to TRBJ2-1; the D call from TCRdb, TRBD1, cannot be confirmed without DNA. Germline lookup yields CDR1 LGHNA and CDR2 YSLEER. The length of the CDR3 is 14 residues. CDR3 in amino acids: CASSRDRDYNEQFF.

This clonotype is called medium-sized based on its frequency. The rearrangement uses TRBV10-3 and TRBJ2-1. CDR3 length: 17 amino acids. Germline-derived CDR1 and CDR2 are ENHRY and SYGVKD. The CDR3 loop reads CAISESTSGSSYNEQFF.

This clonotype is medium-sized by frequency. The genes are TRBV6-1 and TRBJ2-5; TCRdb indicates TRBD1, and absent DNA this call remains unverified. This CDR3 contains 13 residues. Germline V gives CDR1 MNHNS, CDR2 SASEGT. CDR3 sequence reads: CASSEKGWETQYF.

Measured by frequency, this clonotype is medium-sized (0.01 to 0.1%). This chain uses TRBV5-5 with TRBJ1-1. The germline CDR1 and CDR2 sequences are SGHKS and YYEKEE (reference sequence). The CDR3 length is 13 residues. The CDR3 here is CASSLVANTEAFF.

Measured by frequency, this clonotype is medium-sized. The CDR3 here is CAWGQGGNQPQHF. The chain is built from TRBV30 and TRBJ1-5; the TCRdb D gene call, TRBD1, has no DNA to confirm it. This CDR3 comprises 13 residues. In germline, CDR1 is GTSNPN, CDR2 SVGIG (reference sequence). The full variable domain, its missing parts supplied by reference TRBV30 and TRBJ1-5, is SQTIHQWPATLVQPVGSPLSLECTVEGTSNPNLYWYRQAAGRGLQLLFYSVGIGQISSEVPQNLSASRPQDRQFILSSKKLLLSDSGFYLCAWGQGGNQPQHFGDGTRLSIL.

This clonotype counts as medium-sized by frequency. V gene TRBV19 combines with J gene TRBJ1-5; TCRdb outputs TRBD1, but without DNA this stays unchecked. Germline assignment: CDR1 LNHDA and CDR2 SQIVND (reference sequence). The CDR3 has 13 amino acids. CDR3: CASRFGGAKPQHF.

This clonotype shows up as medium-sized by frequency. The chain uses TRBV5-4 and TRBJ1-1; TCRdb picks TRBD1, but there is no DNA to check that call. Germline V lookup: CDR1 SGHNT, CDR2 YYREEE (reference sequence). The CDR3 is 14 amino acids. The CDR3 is CASSIQGGWSEAFF.

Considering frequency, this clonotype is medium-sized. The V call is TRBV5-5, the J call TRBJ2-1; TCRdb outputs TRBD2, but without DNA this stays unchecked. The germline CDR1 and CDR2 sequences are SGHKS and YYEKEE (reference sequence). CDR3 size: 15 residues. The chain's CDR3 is CASSLFLAGYNEQFF.

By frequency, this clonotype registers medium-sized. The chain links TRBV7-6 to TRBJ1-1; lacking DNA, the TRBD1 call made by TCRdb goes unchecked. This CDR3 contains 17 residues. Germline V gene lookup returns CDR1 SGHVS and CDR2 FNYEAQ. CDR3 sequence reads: CASSLRPGGTVNTEAFF.

The CDR3 loop reads CSVSQGARGTDTQYF. V is TRBV20-1 and J is TRBJ2-3; TCRdb selects TRBD1, and the lack of DNA leaves this call unchecked. Looked up from germline, CDR1 is DFQATT and CDR2 is SNEGSKA (reference sequence). The CDR3 sequence is 15 residues long.

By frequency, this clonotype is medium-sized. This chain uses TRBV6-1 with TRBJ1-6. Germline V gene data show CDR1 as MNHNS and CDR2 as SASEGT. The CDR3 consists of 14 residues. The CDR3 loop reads CASSEEVGSSPLHF.

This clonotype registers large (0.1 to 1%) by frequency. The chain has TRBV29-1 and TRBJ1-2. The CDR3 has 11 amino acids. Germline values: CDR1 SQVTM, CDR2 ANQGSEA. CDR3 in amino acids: CSVEGYYGYTF. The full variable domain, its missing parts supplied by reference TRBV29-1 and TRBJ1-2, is SAVISQKPSRDICQRGTSLTIQCQVDSQVTMMFWYRQQPGQSLTLIATANQGSEATYESGFVIDKFPISRPNLTFSTLTVSNMSPEDSSIYLCSVEGYYGYTFGSGTRLTVV.

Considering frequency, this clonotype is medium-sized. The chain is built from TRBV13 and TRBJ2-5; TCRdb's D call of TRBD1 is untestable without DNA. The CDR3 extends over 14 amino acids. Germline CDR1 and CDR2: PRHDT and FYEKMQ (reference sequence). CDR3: CASSPWGRQETQYF.

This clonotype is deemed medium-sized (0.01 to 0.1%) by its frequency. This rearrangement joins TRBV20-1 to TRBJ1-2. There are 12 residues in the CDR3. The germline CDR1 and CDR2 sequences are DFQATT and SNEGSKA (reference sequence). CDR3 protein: CSASQHHYGYTF.

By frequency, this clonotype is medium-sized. The CDR3 reads CSASLVRGAANTGELFF. The chain combines TRBV20-1 with TRBJ2-2; TCRdb's assignment of TRBD1 cannot be checked, as there is no DNA. Germline assignment: CDR1 DFQATT and CDR2 SNEGSKA (reference sequence). The CDR3 has 17 residues.

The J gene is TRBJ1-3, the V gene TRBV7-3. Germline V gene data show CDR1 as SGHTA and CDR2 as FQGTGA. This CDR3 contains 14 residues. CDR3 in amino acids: CASSSGVSGNTIYF.

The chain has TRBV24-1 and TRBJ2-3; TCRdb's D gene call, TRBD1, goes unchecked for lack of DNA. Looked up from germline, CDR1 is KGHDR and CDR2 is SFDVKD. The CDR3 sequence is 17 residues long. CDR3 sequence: CATSTGPWWGQTDTQYF.